This TCR beta chain was retrieved from a study of T-cell memory formation after mild COVID-19. Findings of the study overall: Clones shrinking between day 15 and 85 showed a balanced CD4/CD8 split, and those that grew later tilted toward CD4+.

Constant-segment primers were used for 5'RACE, and the resulting TCR alpha and TCR beta cDNA libraries carried sample barcodes and UMIs. TCRdb itself ran the 5' RACE reads through MiXCR, one entry per CDR3 protein. The sample lists 30,000 to 40,000 distinct CDR3 sequences; over 10% were seen once. Trimming left V 0 bases short and J 0 bases short, with 6 bases between. Germline values: CDR1 MNHNY, CDR2 SVGAGI (reference sequence). The CDR3 totals 16 residues. This clonotype was found many times. Its antigen is not known. The sequence came from a man aged 18 to 29 who had mild COVID-19 (a few samples of this study predate the infection). Cell type and time point are not known. V and J are TRBV6-6 and TRBJ2-6; TRBD1 or TRBD2 may be the D gene (5 bases each). What was sequenced was PBMCs or a T cell subset sorted from them (not recorded which). The CDR3 sequence: CASSYSGDSGANVLTF. CDR3 in DNA: TGTGCCAGCAGTTACTCGGGGGACTCTGGGGCCAACGTCCTGACTTTC.